This TCR beta chain was obtained from a study of vaccination and CD4 T cells after COVID-19. Looking at the study overall: The interval from dose two to post-vaccine sampling had a median of around 79 days, and it ranged from 14 to 241.

The Oncomine TCR Beta short-read assay sequenced DNA from cultured CD4+ T cells. MiXCR, applied by TCRdb to the PCR reads, yields one record per CDR3 protein. The sample contains approximately 22,000 distinct CDR3 sequences, about 40% of which appear only once. The time point: late sampling 161 to 241 days after vaccination in three convalescent patients. Treatment: approximately 9-day PBMC culture with coronavirus spike peptide pools or control peptides (ViraFEST assay). Remarks on this clonotype: The target antigen is unknown.

Study results and caveats: Convalescent patients were relatively few, and early post-infection timepoints were missing.

In germline, CDR1 is MDHEN, CDR2 SYDVKM. The CDR3 spans 12 residues. Trimming removed 6 bases at V and 0 bases at J, with 5 bases between. This sequence was found in a human donor who had recovered from COVID-19. The chain links TRBV28 to TRBJ1-1; D is unclear. Sequenced material: CD4+ T cells from blood, cultured in vitro, taken about 7 months after SARS-CoV-2 vaccination. The CDR3 region has the DNA TGTGCCAGCAGCCCGGTGAACACTGAAGCTTTCTTT. Its protein product is CASSPVNTEAFF.